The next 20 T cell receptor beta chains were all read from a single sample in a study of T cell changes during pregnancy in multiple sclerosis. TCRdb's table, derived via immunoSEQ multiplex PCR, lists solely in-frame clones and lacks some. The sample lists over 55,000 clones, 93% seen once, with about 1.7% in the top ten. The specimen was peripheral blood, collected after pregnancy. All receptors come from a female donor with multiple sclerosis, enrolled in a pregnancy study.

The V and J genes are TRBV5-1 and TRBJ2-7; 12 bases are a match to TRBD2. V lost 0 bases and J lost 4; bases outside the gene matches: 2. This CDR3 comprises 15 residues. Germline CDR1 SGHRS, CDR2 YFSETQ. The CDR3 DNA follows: TGCGCCAGCAGCTTGGCACTAGCGGGAGGATACGAGCAGTACTTC. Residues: CASSLALAGGYEQYF.

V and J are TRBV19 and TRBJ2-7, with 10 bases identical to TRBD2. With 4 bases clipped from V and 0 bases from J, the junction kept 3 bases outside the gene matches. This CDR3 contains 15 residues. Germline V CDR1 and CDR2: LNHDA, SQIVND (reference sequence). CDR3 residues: CASSTQREGSYEQYF. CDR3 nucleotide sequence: TGTGCCAGTAGTACCCAGCGGGAGGGCTCCTACGAGCAGTACTTC.

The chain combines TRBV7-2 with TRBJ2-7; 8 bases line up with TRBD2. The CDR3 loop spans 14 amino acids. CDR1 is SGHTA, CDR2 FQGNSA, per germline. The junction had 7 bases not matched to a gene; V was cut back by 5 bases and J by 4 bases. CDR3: CASSPREVRYEQYF. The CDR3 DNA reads TGTGCCAGCAGCCCGCGGGAGGTTCGGTACGAGCAGTACTTC. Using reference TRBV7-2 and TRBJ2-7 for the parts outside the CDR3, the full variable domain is GAGVSQSPSNKVTEKGKDVELRCDPISGHTALYWYRQSLGQGLEFLIYFQGNSAPDKSGLPSDRFSAERTGGSVSTLTIQRTQQEDSAVYLCASSPREVRYEQYFGPGTRLTVT.

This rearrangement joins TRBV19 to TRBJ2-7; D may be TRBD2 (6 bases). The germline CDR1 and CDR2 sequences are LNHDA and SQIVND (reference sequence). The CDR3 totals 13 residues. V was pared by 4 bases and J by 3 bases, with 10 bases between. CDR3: CASSTLGGYEQYF. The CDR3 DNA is TGTGCCAGTAGTACCCTGGGGGGCTACGAGCAGTACTTC.

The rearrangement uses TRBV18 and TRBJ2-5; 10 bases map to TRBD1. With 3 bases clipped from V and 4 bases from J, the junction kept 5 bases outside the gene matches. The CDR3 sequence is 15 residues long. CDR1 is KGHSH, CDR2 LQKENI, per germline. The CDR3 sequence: CASSPDRGPRETQYF. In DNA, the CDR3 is TGTGCCAGCTCACCCGACAGGGGGCCTCGAGAGACCCAGTACTTC.

The CDR3 sequence: CASSLGQPSPQHF. CDR3 nucleotide sequence: TGTGCCAGCAGTTTAGGACAGCCATCCCCCCAGCATTTT. This chain uses TRBV27 with TRBJ1-5; D is possibly TRBD1 (6 bases). The V gene's germline CDR1 is MNHEY and CDR2 SMNVEV (reference sequence). V gave up 2 bases and J gave up 10 bases, with 12 bases separating them. The CDR3 length is 13 residues.

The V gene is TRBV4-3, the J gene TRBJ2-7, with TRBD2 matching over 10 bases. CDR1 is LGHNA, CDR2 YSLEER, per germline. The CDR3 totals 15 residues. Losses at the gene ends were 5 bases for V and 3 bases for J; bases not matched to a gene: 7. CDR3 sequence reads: CASSVGTSADYEQYF. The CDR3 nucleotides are TGCGCCAGCAGCGTAGGGACTAGCGCTGACTACGAGCAGTACTTC.

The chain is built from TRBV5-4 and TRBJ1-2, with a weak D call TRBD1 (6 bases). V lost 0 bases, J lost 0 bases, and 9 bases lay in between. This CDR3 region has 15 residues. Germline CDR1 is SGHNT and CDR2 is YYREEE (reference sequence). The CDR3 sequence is CASSLVGGANYGYTF. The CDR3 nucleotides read TGTGCCAGCAGCTTGGTAGGGGGAGCTAACTATGGCTACACCTTC.

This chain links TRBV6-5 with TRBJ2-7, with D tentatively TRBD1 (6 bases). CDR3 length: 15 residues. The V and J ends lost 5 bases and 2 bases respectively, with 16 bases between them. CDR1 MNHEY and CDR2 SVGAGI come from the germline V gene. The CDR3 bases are TGTGCCAGCAGTAATTGGGCAGGGGCGGCCTACGAGCAGTACTTC. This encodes CASSNWAGAAYEQYF.

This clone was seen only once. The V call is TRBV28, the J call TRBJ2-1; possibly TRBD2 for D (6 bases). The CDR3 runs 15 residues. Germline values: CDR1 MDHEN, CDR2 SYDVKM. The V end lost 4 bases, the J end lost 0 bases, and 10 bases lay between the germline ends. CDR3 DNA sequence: TGTGCCAGCAGTTCTAGCGCCCACTCCTACAATGAGCAGTTCTTC. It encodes CASSSSAHSYNEQFF.

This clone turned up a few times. The CDR3 DNA reads as TGTGCCAGCGCCATCCAACAGGGGGGGATAGCTTTCTTT. Protein: CASAIQQGGIAFF. The rearrangement uses TRBV2 and TRBJ1-1; 8 nucleotides align to TRBD1. V shed 8 bases and J 10 bases; nucleotides not matched to a gene: 12. The germline V gene has CDR1 SNHLY and CDR2 FYNNEI. The CDR3 spans 13 residues. The whole variable domain, remainder taken from reference TRBV2 and TRBJ1-1, is EPEVTQTPSHQVTQMGQEVILRCVPISNHLYFYWYRQILGQKVEFLVSFYNNEISEKSEIFDDQFSVERPDGSNFTLKIRSTKLEDSAMYFCASAIQQGGIAFFGQGTRLTVV.

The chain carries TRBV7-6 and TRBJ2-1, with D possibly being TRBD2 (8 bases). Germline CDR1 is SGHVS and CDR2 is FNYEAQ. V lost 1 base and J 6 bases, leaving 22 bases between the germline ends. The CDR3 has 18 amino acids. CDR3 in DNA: TGTGCCAGCAGCTTAGGTTTGGTAGCGGGAAGGACAGGCAATGAGCAGTTCTTC. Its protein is CASSLGLVAGRTGNEQFF.

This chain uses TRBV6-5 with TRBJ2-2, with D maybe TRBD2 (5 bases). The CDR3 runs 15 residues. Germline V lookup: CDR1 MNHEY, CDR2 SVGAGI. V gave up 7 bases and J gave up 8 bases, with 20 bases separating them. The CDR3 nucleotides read TGTGCCAGCACTTTGATGGCGGGCGTTACTGGGGAGCTGTTTTTT. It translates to CASTLMAGVTGELFF.

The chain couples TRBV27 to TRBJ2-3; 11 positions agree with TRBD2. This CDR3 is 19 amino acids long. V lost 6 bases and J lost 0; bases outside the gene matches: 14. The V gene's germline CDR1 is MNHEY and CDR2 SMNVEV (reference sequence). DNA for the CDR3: TGTGCCAGCAGCCTCTCCGGTGGGACTAGCGGAACTAGCACAGATACGCAGTATTTT. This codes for CASSLSGGTSGTSTDTQYF.

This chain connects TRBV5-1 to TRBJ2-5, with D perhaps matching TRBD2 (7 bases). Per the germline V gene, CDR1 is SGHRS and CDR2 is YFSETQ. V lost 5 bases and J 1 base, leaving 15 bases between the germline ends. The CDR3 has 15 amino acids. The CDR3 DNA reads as TGCGCCAGCAGGGTCGGGGGCGGGAGCCAAGAGACCCAGTACTTC. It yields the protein CASRVGGGSQETQYF.

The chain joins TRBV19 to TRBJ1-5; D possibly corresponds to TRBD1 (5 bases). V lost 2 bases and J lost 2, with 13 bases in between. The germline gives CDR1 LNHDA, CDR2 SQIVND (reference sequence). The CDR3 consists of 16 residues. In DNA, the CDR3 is TGTGCCAGTAGTATATCTTCGGTACAGGGCAATCAGCCCCAGCATTTT. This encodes CASSISSVQGNQPQHF.

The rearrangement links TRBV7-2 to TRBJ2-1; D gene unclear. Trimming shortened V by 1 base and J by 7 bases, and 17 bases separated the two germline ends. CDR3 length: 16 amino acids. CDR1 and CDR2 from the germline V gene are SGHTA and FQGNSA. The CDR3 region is CASSLESGLVINEQFF. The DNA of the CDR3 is TGTGCCAGCAGCTTAGAATCCGGGTTGGTAATTAATGAGCAGTTCTTC.

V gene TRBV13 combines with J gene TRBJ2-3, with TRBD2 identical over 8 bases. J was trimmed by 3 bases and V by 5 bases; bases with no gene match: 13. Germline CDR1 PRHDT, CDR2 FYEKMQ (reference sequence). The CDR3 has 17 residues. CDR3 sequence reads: CASSTYLSGERTDTQYF. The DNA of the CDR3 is TGTGCCAGCAGCACTTACCTTAGCGGGGAGCGTACAGATACGCAGTATTTT.

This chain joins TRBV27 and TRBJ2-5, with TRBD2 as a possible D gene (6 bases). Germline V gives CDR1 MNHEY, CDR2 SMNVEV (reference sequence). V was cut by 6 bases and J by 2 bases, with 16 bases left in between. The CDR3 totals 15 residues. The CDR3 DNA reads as TGTGCCAGCAGCCCGGGCTTGGGAGGACAAGAGACCCAGTACTTC. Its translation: CASSPGLGGQETQYF.

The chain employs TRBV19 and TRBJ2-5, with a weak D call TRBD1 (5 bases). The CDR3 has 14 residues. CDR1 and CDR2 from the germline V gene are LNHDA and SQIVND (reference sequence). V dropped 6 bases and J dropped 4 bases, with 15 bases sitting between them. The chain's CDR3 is CASSPGWGGETQYF. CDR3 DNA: TGTGCCAGTAGCCCAGGGTGGGGCGGAGAGACCCAGTACTTC.